The rows below give T cell receptor beta chains drawn from one sample of a study of T cells after yellow fever vaccination. TCRdb reprocessed the 5' RACE reads with MiXCR, giving one entry per CDR3 protein. The table lists some 340,000 distinct CDR3 sequences, 9.5% to 12% of them singletons. The sequences come from CD4+ T cells sorted from PBMCs, collected 45 days after the yellow fever booster vaccination. The receptor set was obtained from a man aged 18 to 35 who received the YFV17D yellow fever vaccine. Each CDR3 is given with its conserved first and last residue. Fields, in order: V gene, J gene, clone size, CDR3 length, D gene, CDR3 DNA, CDR3 protein. D genes are given only for firm matches. Clone size, where shown, is once, few, many, or a class for clones that have expanded.

v_call: TRBV10-3
j_call: TRBJ1-1
clone_size: -
cdr3_length: 15
d_call: -
cdr3_nt: TGTGCCAGCGATTCGACAGGCAGGGATAGCACTGAAGCTTTCTTT
cdr3_aa: CASDSTGRDSTEAFF

v_call: TRBV10-3
j_call: TRBJ2-3
clone_size: -
cdr3_length: 17
d_call: TRBD1
cdr3_nt: TGTGCCATCAGTGAGTCTCTCCAAGGACAGGATGCTTTTTGGCAGTATTTT
cdr3_aa: CAISESLQGQDAFWQYF

v_call: TRBV12-3/TRBV12-4
j_call: TRBJ2-7
clone_size: -
cdr3_length: 19
d_call: TRBD2
cdr3_nt: TGTGCCAGCAACCCCGGAGAGGGCGGGGGGGCCAAGGGCTCCTACGAGCAGTACTTC
cdr3_aa: CASNPGEGGGAKGSYEQYF

v_call: TRBV7-2
j_call: TRBJ1-1
clone_size: few
cdr3_length: 18
d_call: -
cdr3_nt: TGTGCCAGCAGCTTAGTCTCAGGGTCCACCGTCATGAACACTGAAGCTTTCTTT
cdr3_aa: CASSLVSGSTVMNTEAFF

v_call: TRBV20-1
j_call: TRBJ2-1
clone_size: -
cdr3_length: 15
d_call: TRBD1
cdr3_nt: TGCAGTGCTAGATCCGGACAGGGGGGGACGAATGAGCAGTTCTTC
cdr3_aa: CSARSGQGGTNEQFF

v_call: TRBV30
j_call: TRBJ1-5
clone_size: -
cdr3_length: 13
d_call: TRBD1
cdr3_nt: TGTGCCTGGAGCGGGACAGTCAATCAGCCCCAGCATTTT
cdr3_aa: CAWSGTVNQPQHF

v_call: TRBV4-2
j_call: TRBJ1-1
clone_size: -
cdr3_length: 16
d_call: TRBD1
cdr3_nt: TGTGCCAGCAGCCAAGAGCGACAGGGACTAGGTACTGAAGCTTTCTTT
cdr3_aa: CASSQERQGLGTEAFF

v_call: TRBV6-5
j_call: TRBJ2-1
clone_size: few
cdr3_length: 13
d_call: TRBD2
cdr3_nt: TGTGCCAGCAGTAGCGGGGGGGCCCAGGAGCAGTTCTTC
cdr3_aa: CASSSGGAQEQFF

v_call: TRBV24-1
j_call: TRBJ1-5
clone_size: few
cdr3_length: 13
d_call: -
cdr3_nt: TGTGCCACCAGTGCCCCGGGCGGACAGCCCCAGCATTTT
cdr3_aa: CATSAPGGQPQHF

v_call: TRBV5-1
j_call: TRBJ2-2
clone_size: few
cdr3_length: 14
d_call: -
cdr3_nt: TGCGCCAGCAGCTTGGGGGGGGCCGCCGGGGAGCTGTTTTTT
cdr3_aa: CASSLGGAAGELFF

v_call: TRBV4-1
j_call: TRBJ1-5
clone_size: many
cdr3_length: 15
d_call: TRBD1
cdr3_nt: TGCGCCAGCAGCCAAGGGGACAGGGATTGGCAGCCCCAGCATTTT
cdr3_aa: CASSQGDRDWQPQHF

v_call: TRBV7-4
j_call: TRBJ1-6
clone_size: -
cdr3_length: 14
d_call: -
cdr3_nt: TGTGCCAGCACCCCCCAGGCAGGGGAATCACCCCTCCACTTT
cdr3_aa: CASTPQAGESPLHF

v_call: TRBV7-2
j_call: TRBJ2-2
clone_size: few
cdr3_length: 18
d_call: TRBD1
cdr3_nt: TGTGCCAGCAGTCCTCGACCCTACGCAGGGGGCCTAACCGGGGAGCTGTTTTTT
cdr3_aa: CASSPRPYAGGLTGELFF

v_call: TRBV18
j_call: TRBJ1-4
clone_size: -
cdr3_length: 15
d_call: -
cdr3_nt: TGTGCCAGCTCACCCCCGGCCAGGGGTGGAGAAAAACTGTTTTTT
cdr3_aa: CASSPPARGGEKLFF

v_call: TRBV5-4
j_call: TRBJ1-6
clone_size: -
cdr3_length: 14
d_call: -
cdr3_nt: TGTGCCAGCAGCTTGGGGTTCGGGGGTTCACCCCTCCACTTT
cdr3_aa: CASSLGFGGSPLHF

v_call: TRBV5-4
j_call: TRBJ1-1
clone_size: few
cdr3_length: 14
d_call: -
cdr3_nt: TGTGCCAGCACCTCACAGGGCATGAACACTGAAGCTTTCTTT
cdr3_aa: CASTSQGMNTEAFF

v_call: TRBV4-3
j_call: TRBJ2-5
clone_size: few
cdr3_length: 16
d_call: -
cdr3_nt: TGCGCCAGCAGCCGGAGACTCGGCCCGTACCAAGAGACCCAGTACTTC
cdr3_aa: CASSRRLGPYQETQYF

v_call: TRBV27
j_call: TRBJ1-5
clone_size: few
cdr3_length: 12
d_call: -
cdr3_nt: TGTGCCACCTCGACAGGTTGGCAGCCCCAGCATTTT
cdr3_aa: CATSTGWQPQHF

v_call: TRBV6-5
j_call: TRBJ2-1
clone_size: few
cdr3_length: 14
d_call: -
cdr3_nt: TGTGCCAGCAGTTACCGCGGCTCCTACAATGAGCAGTTCTTC
cdr3_aa: CASSYRGSYNEQFF

v_call: TRBV11-3
j_call: TRBJ2-5
clone_size: few
cdr3_length: 14
d_call: TRBD2
cdr3_nt: TGTGCCACCTCCGTAGCGGGGGGGCCAGAGACCCAGTACTTC
cdr3_aa: CATSVAGGPETQYF

v_call: TRBV6-2/TRBV6-3
j_call: TRBJ1-6
clone_size: few
cdr3_length: 17
d_call: TRBD1
cdr3_nt: TGTGCCAGCAGCTCTTGGACAGGACCAGTCTACTATTCACCCCTCCACTTT
cdr3_aa: CASSSWTGPVYYSPLHF

v_call: TRBV3-1
j_call: TRBJ1-3
clone_size: many
cdr3_length: 15
d_call: -
cdr3_nt: TGTGCCAGCAGCCCGCAGGTCGATCCCGGAAACACCATATATTTT
cdr3_aa: CASSPQVDPGNTIYF

v_call: TRBV2
j_call: TRBJ1-5
clone_size: -
cdr3_length: 15
d_call: -
cdr3_nt: TGTGCCAGCAGTGATCTGTTAGGGGGGGATCAGCCCCAGCATTTT
cdr3_aa: CASSDLLGGDQPQHF

v_call: TRBV11-2
j_call: TRBJ1-6
clone_size: -
cdr3_length: 14
d_call: -
cdr3_nt: TGTGCCAGCAGCTCGCCGGGATATAATTCACCCCTCCACTTT
cdr3_aa: CASSSPGYNSPLHF

v_call: TRBV3-1
j_call: TRBJ1-2
clone_size: -
cdr3_length: 17
d_call: -
cdr3_nt: TGTGCCAGCAGCCACTTACGGGCAGGGTCAGTGGGATATGGCTACACCTTC
cdr3_aa: CASSHLRAGSVGYGYTF

v_call: TRBV18
j_call: TRBJ2-1
clone_size: -
cdr3_length: 15
d_call: -
cdr3_nt: TGTGCCAGCTCCCCGCGGGACGGAGTTTACAATGAGCAGTTCTTC
cdr3_aa: CASSPRDGVYNEQFF

v_call: TRBV7-9
j_call: TRBJ2-4
clone_size: -
cdr3_length: 13
d_call: -
cdr3_nt: TGTGCCAGCAGCTTTTACGCAGAAAACATTCAGTACTTC
cdr3_aa: CASSFYAENIQYF

v_call: TRBV7-6
j_call: TRBJ1-1
clone_size: -
cdr3_length: 15
d_call: -
cdr3_nt: TGTGCCAGCAGCTTAGGAGGTGGGGGAAGTCCTGAAGCTTTCTTT
cdr3_aa: CASSLGGGGSPEAFF

v_call: TRBV7-2
j_call: TRBJ2-4
clone_size: -
cdr3_length: 17
d_call: TRBD1
cdr3_nt: TGTGCCAGCAGCTTAGTGACAGGGGGCAGGGCCAAAAACATTCAGTACTTC
cdr3_aa: CASSLVTGGRAKNIQYF

v_call: TRBV6-2/TRBV6-3
j_call: TRBJ1-4
clone_size: few
cdr3_length: 13
d_call: -
cdr3_nt: TGTGCCAGCAGTTACGGCCCCGCTGAAAAACTGTTTTTT
cdr3_aa: CASSYGPAEKLFF

v_call: TRBV19
j_call: TRBJ2-5
clone_size: -
cdr3_length: 15
d_call: TRBD1
cdr3_nt: TGTGCCAGTAGTGGACAGGGGAGTGCCGGGGAGACCCAGTACTTC
cdr3_aa: CASSGQGSAGETQYF

v_call: TRBV7-9
j_call: TRBJ2-3
clone_size: -
cdr3_length: 17
d_call: TRBD2
cdr3_nt: TGTGCCAGCAGCCGATCGGCGGGGGGGCCTAGAACAGATACGCAGTATTTT
cdr3_aa: CASSRSAGGPRTDTQYF

v_call: TRBV6-2/TRBV6-3
j_call: TRBJ1-4
clone_size: few
cdr3_length: 12
d_call: -
cdr3_nt: TGTGCCAGCAGTTACTCCCAAAGTCGTCTGTTTTTT
cdr3_aa: CASSYSQSRLFF

v_call: TRBV5-1
j_call: TRBJ2-2
clone_size: many
cdr3_length: 14
d_call: -
cdr3_nt: TGCGCCAGCAGCTTAAACATCAGGACCGGGGAGCTGTTTTTT
cdr3_aa: CASSLNIRTGELFF

v_call: TRBV5-1
j_call: TRBJ2-3
clone_size: -
cdr3_length: 16
d_call: -
cdr3_nt: TGCGCCAGCTCACCCCCCGTGAGGGGGGGCACAGATACGCAGTATTTT
cdr3_aa: CASSPPVRGGTDTQYF

v_call: TRBV6-1
j_call: TRBJ1-3
clone_size: many
cdr3_length: 15
d_call: -
cdr3_nt: TGTGCCAGCAGTGAATCGGCAGGGAAAGGAAACACCATATATTTT
cdr3_aa: CASSESAGKGNTIYF

v_call: TRBV4-3
j_call: TRBJ1-2
clone_size: few
cdr3_length: 13
d_call: -
cdr3_nt: TGCGCCAGCAGCACTTCGACAGGCTATGGCTACACCTTC
cdr3_aa: CASSTSTGYGYTF

v_call: TRBV10-1
j_call: TRBJ2-6
clone_size: -
cdr3_length: 14
d_call: -
cdr3_nt: TGCGCCAGCAGCGGTAGGGCAGGGGAACAGGCCCTGACTTTC
cdr3_aa: CASSGRAGEQALTF

v_call: TRBV20-1
j_call: TRBJ2-3
clone_size: -
cdr3_length: 13
d_call: -
cdr3_nt: TGCAGTGCTAGAGATCCGCATCCGGATACGCAGTATTTT
cdr3_aa: CSARDPHPDTQYF

v_call: TRBV5-1
j_call: TRBJ2-1
clone_size: many
cdr3_length: 15
d_call: -
cdr3_nt: TGCGCCAGCAGCTTGGCACAGGCAGTGATCAATGAGCAGTTCTTC
cdr3_aa: CASSLAQAVINEQFF

v_call: TRBV5-6
j_call: TRBJ1-2
clone_size: few
cdr3_length: 16
d_call: -
cdr3_nt: TGTGCCAGCAGGCTGTATAAGCAGACAGTTAACTATGGCTACACCTTC
cdr3_aa: CASRLYKQTVNYGYTF

v_call: TRBV3-1
j_call: TRBJ1-4
clone_size: few
cdr3_length: 14
d_call: TRBD1
cdr3_nt: TGTGCCAGCAGCCAAGAGGGACAGTACGAAAAACTGTTTTTT
cdr3_aa: CASSQEGQYEKLFF

v_call: TRBV7-8
j_call: TRBJ1-4
clone_size: few
cdr3_length: 19
d_call: TRBD1
cdr3_nt: TGTGCCAGCAGCTTAGCGATATACGGACAGGCGCCAACTAATGAAAAACTGTTTTTT
cdr3_aa: CASSLAIYGQAPTNEKLFF

v_call: TRBV5-1
j_call: TRBJ1-6
clone_size: few
cdr3_length: 16
d_call: TRBD1
cdr3_nt: TGCGCCAGCAGCTTCACAGGGGGCGCCCATAATTCACCCCTCCACTTT
cdr3_aa: CASSFTGGAHNSPLHF

v_call: TRBV4-2
j_call: TRBJ2-6
clone_size: -
cdr3_length: 23
d_call: TRBD1
cdr3_nt: TGTGCCAGCAGCCAAAGCTTTACAGGGGGCGCAAATTTTTTACAATCTGGGGCCAACGTCCTGACTTTC
cdr3_aa: CASSQSFTGGANFLQSGANVLTF

v_call: TRBV2
j_call: TRBJ1-5
clone_size: once
cdr3_length: 16
d_call: -
cdr3_nt: TGTGCCAGCAGTGTACAGGGAGCGGGGAGCAATCAGCCCCAGCATTTT
cdr3_aa: CASSVQGAGSNQPQHF

v_call: TRBV14
j_call: TRBJ1-6
clone_size: -
cdr3_length: 14
d_call: -
cdr3_nt: TGTGCCAGCAGCCAAGGACTGAACAATTCACCCCTCCACTTT
cdr3_aa: CASSQGLNNSPLHF

v_call: TRBV20-1
j_call: TRBJ1-4
clone_size: -
cdr3_length: 17
d_call: TRBD1
cdr3_nt: TGCAGTGCTACCGGGACAGGGCGACCGACAACTAATGAAAAACTGTTTTTT
cdr3_aa: CSATGTGRPTTNEKLFF

v_call: TRBV5-1
j_call: TRBJ1-6
clone_size: -
cdr3_length: 15
d_call: TRBD1
cdr3_nt: TGCGCCAGCAGCTTGGAGGGACAGGGCAATTCACCCCTCCACTTT
cdr3_aa: CASSLEGQGNSPLHF

v_call: TRBV7-9
j_call: TRBJ1-4
clone_size: -
cdr3_length: 13
d_call: -
cdr3_nt: TGTGCCAGCAGCTTAATAGGGAATGAAAAACTGTTTTTT
cdr3_aa: CASSLIGNEKLFF

v_call: TRBV3-1
j_call: TRBJ1-4
clone_size: -
cdr3_length: 12
d_call: -
cdr3_nt: TGTGCCAGCAGCCAGAGGGTCGGGGAACTGTTTTTT
cdr3_aa: CASSQRVGELFF

v_call: TRBV9
j_call: TRBJ1-2
clone_size: -
cdr3_length: 15
d_call: TRBD1
cdr3_nt: TGTGCCAGCAGCGTACACGGGACAGAGCCTTATGGCTACACCTTC
cdr3_aa: CASSVHGTEPYGYTF

v_call: TRBV7-2
j_call: TRBJ2-3
clone_size: many
cdr3_length: 12
d_call: -
cdr3_nt: TGTGCCAGCAGCTTATCCCCAGATACGCAGTATTTT
cdr3_aa: CASSLSPDTQYF

v_call: TRBV5-1
j_call: TRBJ1-1
clone_size: -
cdr3_length: 13
d_call: TRBD1
cdr3_nt: TGCGCCAGCAGGGGACAGGGGCTCACTGAAGCTTTCTTT
cdr3_aa: CASRGQGLTEAFF

v_call: TRBV4-1
j_call: TRBJ2-4
clone_size: few
cdr3_length: 17
d_call: TRBD2
cdr3_nt: TGCGCCAGCAGCCAATTGTCCGGGGGGTCAGCCAAAAACATTCAGTACTTC
cdr3_aa: CASSQLSGGSAKNIQYF

v_call: TRBV5-1
j_call: TRBJ1-2
clone_size: few
cdr3_length: 16
d_call: TRBD1
cdr3_nt: TGCGCCAGCAGCTCCGGGACAGGGAATACTAACTATGGCTACACCTTC
cdr3_aa: CASSSGTGNTNYGYTF

v_call: TRBV7-2
j_call: TRBJ2-7
clone_size: few
cdr3_length: 17
d_call: -
cdr3_nt: TGTGCCAGCAGCTTAGGGTTCCTACGGGACACTTCCTACGAGCAGTACTTC
cdr3_aa: CASSLGFLRDTSYEQYF

v_call: TRBV7-3
j_call: TRBJ2-2
clone_size: few
cdr3_length: 16
d_call: -
cdr3_nt: TGTGCCAGCAGCTTAACGGGGGGGCCGTACACCGGGGAGCTGTTTTTT
cdr3_aa: CASSLTGGPYTGELFF

v_call: TRBV20-1
j_call: TRBJ1-1
clone_size: many
cdr3_length: 14
d_call: TRBD1
cdr3_nt: TGCAGTGCTAGAGATGTCAGGGGGGTTTCTGAAGCTTTCTTT
cdr3_aa: CSARDVRGVSEAFF

v_call: TRBV20-1
j_call: TRBJ2-3
clone_size: -
cdr3_length: 12
d_call: -
cdr3_nt: TGCAGTGCTACCACCGGGGGAGATACGCAGTATTTT
cdr3_aa: CSATTGGDTQYF